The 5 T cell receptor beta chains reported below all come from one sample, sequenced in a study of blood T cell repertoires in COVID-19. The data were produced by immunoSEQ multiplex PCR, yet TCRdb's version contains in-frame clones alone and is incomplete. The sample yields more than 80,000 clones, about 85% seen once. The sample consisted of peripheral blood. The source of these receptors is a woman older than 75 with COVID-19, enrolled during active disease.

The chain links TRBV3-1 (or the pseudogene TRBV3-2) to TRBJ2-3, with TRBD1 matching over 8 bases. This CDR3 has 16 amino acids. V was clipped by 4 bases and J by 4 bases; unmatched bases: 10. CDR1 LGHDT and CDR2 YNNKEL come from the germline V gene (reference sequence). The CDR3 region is CASSLSGQGAADTQYF. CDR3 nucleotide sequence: TGTGCCAGCAGCCTGTCGGGGCAGGGGGCCGCAGATACGCAGTATTTT.

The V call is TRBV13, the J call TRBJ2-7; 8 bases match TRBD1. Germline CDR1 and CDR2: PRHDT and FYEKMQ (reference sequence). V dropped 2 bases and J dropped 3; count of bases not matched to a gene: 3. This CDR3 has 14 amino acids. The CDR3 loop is CASSLRDRGYEQYF. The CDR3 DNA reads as TGTGCCAGCAGCTTAAGAGACAGGGGCTACGAGCAGTACTTC.

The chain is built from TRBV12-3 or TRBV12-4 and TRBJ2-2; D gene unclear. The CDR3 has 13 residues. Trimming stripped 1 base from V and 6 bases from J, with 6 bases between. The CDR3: CASSLGVAGELFF. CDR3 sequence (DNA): TGTGCCAGCAGTTTAGGAGTTGCCGGGGAGCTGTTTTTT.

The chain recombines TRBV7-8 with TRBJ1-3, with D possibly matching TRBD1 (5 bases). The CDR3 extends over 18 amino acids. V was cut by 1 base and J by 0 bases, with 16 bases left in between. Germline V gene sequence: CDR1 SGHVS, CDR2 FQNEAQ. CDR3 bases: TGTGCCAGCAGCTTAGTACGTGTCAGGGTTTTCTCTGGAAACACCATATATTTT. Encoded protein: CASSLVRVRVFSGNTIYF.

The CDR3 nucleotides are TGTGCCAGCAGTGACTCGGTACAGGCCGCAGGCTACAATGAGCAGTTCTTC. This encodes CASSDSVQAAGYNEQFF. The chain has TRBV6-4 and TRBJ2-1; weak D call: TRBD1 (5 bases). This CDR3 contains 17 residues. Trimming shortened V by 0 bases and J by 3 bases, and 15 bases separated the two germline ends. From germline, CDR1 is MRHNA and CDR2 SNTAGT.